A selection of T cell receptor beta chains follows, all from one sample in a study of T-cell reconstitution after alpha-beta-depleted transplantation in children. TCRdb re-called the PCR reads through MiXCR, storing one row per CDR3 protein. The sample yields roughly 670,000 distinct CDR3 sequences, approximately 14% seen once. Sequencing used PBMCs, obtained before TCRalphabeta/CD19-depleted stem cell transplant. The receptors were sampled from a girl between 2 and 10 years old with congenital amegakaryocytic thrombocytopenia, due to receive a stem cell transplant. CDR3s include the opening cysteine and the closing phenylalanine or tryptophan. The D gene is left open where the match is weak. For some rows the clone size is stated as once, few or many, or as a class when expanded; others skip it.

abundance,v_gene,d_gene,j_gene,CDR3aa,CDR3nt
many,TRBV10-3,TRBD2,TRBJ2-3,CATARTSGFTDTQYF,TGTGCCACGGCTAGGACTAGCGGCTTCACAGATACGCAGTATTTT
few,TRBV5-1,TRBD2,TRBJ2-7,CASSLVIAGNEDEQYF,TGCGCCAGCAGCTTGGTTATAGCGGGAAACGAGGACGAGCAGTACTTC
-,TRBV12-3/TRBV12-4,TRBD2,TRBJ2-3,CASSWTSGGRDTQYF,TGTGCCAGCAGTTGGACTAGCGGAGGTCGGGATACGCAGTATTTT
few,TRBV18,TRBD2,TRBJ2-7,CASSPFGSSGSHDEQYF,TGTGCCAGCTCACCATTTGGCTCTAGCGGGAGTCACGACGAGCAGTACTTC
-,TRBV5-6,TRBD2,TRBJ2-1,CASSLSNAGGPIDEQFF,TGTGCCAGCAGCTTGAGTAACGCGGGAGGACCTATCGATGAGCAGTTCTTC
many,TRBV29-1,-,TRBJ2-7,CSAAQVPTKQYF,TGCAGCGCGGCGCAGGTCCCTACGAAGCAGTACTTC
few,TRBV20-1,TRBD1,TRBJ2-7,CSASLDRVKDEQYF,TGCAGTGCCTCACTGGACAGGGTAAAGGACGAGCAGTACTTC
few,TRBV20-1,-,TRBJ2-1,CSAPAPLGLDYNEQFF,TGCAGTGCTCCAGCCCCTTTAGGACTTGACTACAATGAGCAGTTCTTC
many,TRBV6-1,TRBD2,TRBJ2-3,CASSPNPLAGTDTQYF,TGTGCCAGCAGTCCCAACCCACTAGCGGGCACAGATACGCAGTATTTT
few,TRBV5-1,-,TRBJ2-7,CASSLARDASYEQYF,TGCGCCAGCAGCTTGGCCCGGGACGCTTCCTACGAGCAGTACTTC
-,TRBV7-9,-,TRBJ2-1,CASSLGLAEKQFF,TGTGCCAGCAGCTTAGGGCTGGCGGAGAAGCAGTTCTTC
-,TRBV20-1,TRBD2,TRBJ2-7,CSARDREVSSDEQYF,TGCAGTGCTAGAGATCGGGAGGTGAGCAGCGACGAGCAGTACTTC
few,TRBV28,-,TRBJ2-1,CASRGRVRNEQFF,TGTGCCAGCAGGGGAAGGGTTCGTAATGAGCAGTTCTTC
many,TRBV27,TRBD1,TRBJ2-3,CASSFRLWTGVTDTQYF,TGTGCCAGCAGCTTCCGACTGTGGACAGGGGTCACAGATACGCAGTATTTT
many,TRBV10-3,-,TRBJ2-3,CATTGASDTQYF,TGTGCCACCACGGGGGCTTCAGATACGCAGTATTTT
-,TRBV5-1,-,TRBJ2-1,CASSFSGTWRAYNEQFF,TGCGCCAGCAGCTTTTCAGGAACTTGGCGGGCCTACAATGAGCAGTTCTTC
-,TRBV30,-,TRBJ2-7,CAWGAANYEQYF,TGTGCCTGGGGAGCGGCCAACTACGAGCAGTACTTC
-,TRBV20-1,TRBD2,TRBJ2-1,CSASTLAGAYEQFF,TGCAGTGCTTCAACACTAGCGGGAGCCTATGAGCAGTTCTTC
many,TRBV7-9,TRBD2,TRBJ2-1,CASSLSGRSYNEQFF,TGTGCCAGCAGTCTTAGCGGGAGGTCCTACAATGAGCAGTTCTTC
-,TRBV7-3,TRBD1,TRBJ2-2,CASSLLGQGATGELFF,TGTGCCAGCAGCTTACTAGGACAGGGCGCGACCGGGGAGCTGTTTTTT
-,TRBV28,-,TRBJ2-5,CASTRGLETQDF,TGTGCCAGCACTCGGGGCTTAGAGACCCAGGACTTC
few,TRBV7-9,TRBD1,TRBJ2-7,CASSPLDRGPEQYF,TGTGCCAGCAGCCCGCTAGACAGGGGCCCCGAGCAGTACTTC
few,TRBV20-1,-,TRBJ1-2,CSARSPDREGGGYTF,TGCAGTGCTAGATCCCCGGACCGGGAGGGTGGTGGCTACACCTTC
many,TRBV10-3,-,TRBJ2-7,CAISASMYEQYF,TGTGCCATCAGTGCATCTATGTACGAGCAGTACTTC
-,TRBV5-6,TRBD2,TRBJ2-7,CASSLQLAGGPYEQYF,TGTGCCAGCAGCCTACAACTAGCGGGAGGTCCCTACGAGCAGTACTTC